What follows describes a single TCR beta chain. The antigen it binds to is not known. Nothing much larger sits one base from this clone, and base qualities are not available. Germline trimming: 3 bases from V, 7 bases from J; junction bases outside gene matches: 6. CDR1 and CDR2 were assigned from the germline V gene as SGHTA and FQGTGA. The CDR3, from cysteine to phenylalanine, totals 15 residues. Only the CDR3 portion is preserved as DNA: 45 bases, with reading frame beginning at the first base. Repertoires were sampled multiple times during chemoradiotherapy, which allowed clonal expansion in the tumor microenvironment to be followed. The data stem from a study of chemoradiotherapy in HPV16-positive cancers (dated by TCRdb to between 2021 and 2024). A note on the overall study: Using functional T-cell assays on cells from two HPV16-positive patients, the researchers defined candidate HPV-specific T-cell clones and common TCR motifs. The study asked whether T-cell immunity against the HPV oncoproteins E6 and E7 changes during chemoradiotherapy and whether it affects survival. The candidate HPV-specific TCRs and motifs were subsequently tracked in TCR repertoires obtained from some 90 patients with HPV-related cancers. Results the study describes overall, beyond this receptor: Among HPV16-positive patients, expansion of HPV-responsive T cells during chemoradiotherapy was associated with better recurrence-free survival. The functional definition of HPV-specific T cells was derived from only a couple of HPV16-positive patients, and the survival association was reported for HPV16-positive patients. Expansion of candidate HPV-specific clones and E7-related TCR motifs was observed in the tumor microenvironment during treatment, whereas no such expansion was observed for non-HPV-specific T cells.

Receptor amplification or capture employed the immunoSEQ multiplex PCR assay. Entries here come from immuneACCESS through TCRdb and include only in-frame sequences with V and J called. Some clones fail to appear in such tables; in the studies checked, an unresolved V gene covers under half of the shortfall, and the cause of the remainder is unknown. In this sample the table shows under 70,000 clones, around 90% of which occur a single time. Under 3.5% of the sample lies in the top ten. Sample: blood, taken from a patient who underwent chemoradiotherapy. The V and J genes are TRBV7-3 and TRBJ2-1, with TRBD2 matching 10 junction bases. The origin of this receptor is a human donor with HPV-associated anogenital cancer. The bases are TGTGCCAGCAGCTTTAGCGGGAGGCCCCTAAATGAGCAGTTCTTC. It translates as CASSFSGRPLNEQFF. The variable domain in full, with residues beyond the CDR3 obtained from the reference TRBV7-3 and TRBJ2-1 genes, is GAGVSQTPSNKVTEKGKYVELRCDPISGHTALYWYRQSLGQGPEFLIYFQGTGAADDSGLPNDRFFAVRPEGSVSTLKIQRTERGDSAVYLCASSFSGRPLNEQFFGPGTRLTVL.